A single TCR beta chain is shown here with its context. This receptor's antigen is unknown. Per-base quality was not reported, and no clone a single base away is much larger than it. This sample was included in a study of T cell changes during pregnancy in multiple sclerosis (dated 2019 in TCRdb). Context from the whole study: Changes in the T cell repertoire over the course of pregnancy were examined in this study in women with multiple sclerosis.

Receptor libraries were prepared by the immunoSEQ multiplex PCR assay. TCRdb holds this immuneACCESS table with in-frame rearrangements only. Some clones are missing; in checked studies, unresolved V genes explain under half, and the rest has no known cause. The table for this sample lists tens of thousands of clones; about 94% of them were counted only once. Of the sample, 0.35% falls within the top ten clones. The sequencing here drew on CD4+ T cells from peripheral blood mononuclear cells, taken after pregnancy. This sequence originates from a female donor with multiple sclerosis, enrolled in a pregnancy study.

The DNA reads as follows: TGTGCCAGCAGTTTAACGAACAGGTTGGATTCACCCCTCCACTTT. This sequence encodes CASSLTNRLDSPLHF. The receptor chain draws on TRBV27 and TRBJ1-6; tentative D gene TRBD1, with 5 bases matching. Trimming costs V 2 bases and J 8 bases, and their ends lie 13 bases apart. The germline V gene (reference sequence) gives CDR1 as MNHEY and CDR2 as SMNVEV. The CDR3 starts with the cysteine, ends with the phenylalanine, and has 15 residues. Left in the record is the CDR3 DNA by itself, 45 bases read in frame from the first base.